Listed below are T cell receptor beta chains from one sample, sequenced in a study of shared clonotypes between healthy human individuals. The data were produced by immunoSEQ multiplex PCR, yet TCRdb's version contains in-frame clones alone and is incomplete. The sample includes millions of clones, roughly 92% of them seen just once. The sequenced material came from naive CD4+ T cells sorted from blood. These receptors were collected from a man aged 18 to 29 in good health. The CDR3 runs from the conserved cysteine through the conserved F or W. D genes are given only for firm matches.

J: TRBJ1-2; V: TRBV6-6; D: .; CDR3: CASTPSNYGYTF; DNA: TGTGCCAGCACTCCGTCGAACTATGGCTACACCTTC
J: TRBJ1-1; V: TRBV6-5; D: TRBD1; CDR3: CASTPRTGGTEAFF; DNA: TGTGCCAGCACCCCGCGGACAGGGGGGACTGAAGCTTTCTTT
J: TRBJ1-5; V: TRBV21-1; D: .; CDR3: CASSTSPEQNSNQPQHF; DNA: TGTGCCAGCAGCACCTCACCAGAACAAAATAGCAATCAGCCCCAGCATTTT
J: TRBJ2-7; V: TRBV11-2; D: TRBD1; CDR3: CASSLDRTSYEQYF; DNA: TGTGCCAGCAGCTTGGACAGGACCTCCTACGAGCAGTACTTC
J: TRBJ2-5; V: TRBV28; D: .; CDR3: CASSFRRVVETQYF; DNA: TGTGCCAGCAGTTTCCGCAGGGTAGTGGAGACCCAGTACTTC
J: TRBJ2-7; V: TRBV2; D: TRBD2; CDR3: CASSLFGLAGDQQYF; DNA: TGTGCCAGCAGTCTTTTCGGACTAGCGGGGGACCAGCAGTACTTC
J: TRBJ1-5; V: TRBV7-9; D: .; CDR3: CASSLEGGNQPQHF; DNA: TGTGCCAGCAGCTTAGAAGGGGGGAATCAGCCCCAGCATTTT
J: TRBJ1-3; V: TRBV7-9; D: TRBD1; CDR3: CASSLEGTGDGNTIYF; DNA: TGTGCCAGCAGCTTAGAGGGCACAGGGGATGGAAACACCATATATTTT
J: TRBJ2-2; V: TRBV18; D: .; CDR3: CASSPQGGANTGELFF; DNA: TGTGCCAGCTCACCACAGGGTGGTGCGAACACCGGGGAGCTGTTTTTT
J: TRBJ2-7; V: TRBV6-1; D: .; CDR3: CASSDRVGSYEQYF; DNA: TGTGCCAGCAGTGACAGGGTTGGGTCCTACGAGCAGTACTTC
J: TRBJ2-7; V: TRBV28; D: TRBD2; CDR3: CASTSPRGGAYEQYF; DNA: TGTGCCAGCACCTCGCCCCGGGGGGGGGCCTACGAGCAGTACTTC
J: TRBJ2-7; V: TRBV29-1; D: TRBD1; CDR3: CSVVQGAEYEQYF; DNA: TGCAGCGTTGTACAGGGGGCTGAATACGAGCAGTACTTC
J: TRBJ1-5; V: TRBV21-1; D: .; CDR3: CASSAGSGRYDSYSNQPQHF; DNA: TGTGCCAGCAGCGCCGGATCGGGCAGATACGATTCATATAGCAATCAGCCCCAGCATTTT